This TCR beta chain was captured by sequencing in a study of shared clonotypes between healthy human individuals. CDR1 is ENHRY and CDR2 is SYGVKD in the germline V gene. V dropped 0 bases and J dropped 2 bases, with 14 bases sitting between them. The CDR3 extends over 16 amino acids. Naive CD8 cells lacked CD45RO, underwent positive selection for CCR7 and left out terminally differentiated effector memory CD45RA+ cells. Produced via immunoSEQ multiplex PCR; TCRdb's table is partial and in-frame only. The repertoire holds about 680,000 clones, with 92% as singletons. Sequencing was performed on naive CD8+ T cells sorted from blood. The receptor comes from a man aged 30 to 45 in good health. The chain has TRBV10-3 and TRBJ2-7; D unclear. The DNA for the CDR3 is TGTGCCATCAGTGAGTCGGCGGCAGCCACCACCTACGAGCAGTACTTC. Its protein is CAISESAAATTYEQYF.